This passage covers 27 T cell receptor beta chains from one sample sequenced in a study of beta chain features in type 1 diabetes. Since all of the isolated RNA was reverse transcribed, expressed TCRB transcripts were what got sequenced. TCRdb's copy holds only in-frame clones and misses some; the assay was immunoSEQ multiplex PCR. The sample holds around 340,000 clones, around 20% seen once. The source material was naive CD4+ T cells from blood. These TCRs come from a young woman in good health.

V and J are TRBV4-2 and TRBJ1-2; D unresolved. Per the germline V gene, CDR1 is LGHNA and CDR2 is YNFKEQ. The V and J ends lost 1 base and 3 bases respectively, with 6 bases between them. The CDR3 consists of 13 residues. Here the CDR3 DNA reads TGTGCCAGCAGCCAAGGGCAGTACTATGGCTACACCTTC. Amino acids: CASSQGQYYGYTF.

The CDR3 bases are TGTGCCAGTAGTCCCAGACTAGCGGGAGCTGAGACCCAGTACTTC. It yields the protein CASSPRLAGAETQYF. The chain has TRBV19 and TRBJ2-5; 12 bases fit TRBD2. CDR1 is LNHDA, CDR2 SQIVND, per germline (reference sequence). V lost 5 bases and J lost 5; bases outside the gene matches: 6. The CDR3 consists of 15 residues.

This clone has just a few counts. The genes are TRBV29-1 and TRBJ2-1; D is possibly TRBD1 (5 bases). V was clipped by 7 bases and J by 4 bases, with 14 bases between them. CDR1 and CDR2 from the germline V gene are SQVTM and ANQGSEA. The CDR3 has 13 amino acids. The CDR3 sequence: CSAAGLTYNEQFF. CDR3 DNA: TGCAGCGCTGCAGGGTTAACTTACAATGAGCAGTTCTTC.

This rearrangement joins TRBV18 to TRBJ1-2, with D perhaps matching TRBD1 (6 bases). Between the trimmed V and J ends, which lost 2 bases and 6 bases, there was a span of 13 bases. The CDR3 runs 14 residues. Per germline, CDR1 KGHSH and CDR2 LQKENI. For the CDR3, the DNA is TGTGCCAGCTCACCAGACAGGTCGAAGGATGGCTACACCTTC. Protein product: CASSPDRSKDGYTF.

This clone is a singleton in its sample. CDR3 protein: CASRPEAYGYTF. CDR3 in DNA: TGTGCCAGCAGGCCCGAAGCCTATGGCTACACCTTC. This chain uses TRBV2 with TRBJ1-2; D gene ambiguous. V gave up 6 bases and J gave up 4 bases, with 9 bases separating them. The CDR3 has 12 residues. Germline values: CDR1 SNHLY, CDR2 FYNNEI. The complete variable domain, with remaining parts taken from reference TRBV2 and TRBJ1-2, reads EPEVTQTPSHQVTQMGQEVILRCVPISNHLYFYWYRQILGQKVEFLVSFYNNEISEKSEIFDDQFSVERPDGSNFTLKIRSTKLEDSAMYFCASRPEAYGYTFGSGTRLTVV.

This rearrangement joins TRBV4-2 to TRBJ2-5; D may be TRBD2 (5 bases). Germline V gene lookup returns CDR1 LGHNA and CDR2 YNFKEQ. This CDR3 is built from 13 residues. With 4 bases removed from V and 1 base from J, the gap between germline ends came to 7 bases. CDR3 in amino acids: CASSRGLQETQYF. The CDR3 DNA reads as TGTGCCAGCAGCCGAGGGCTCCAAGAGACCCAGTACTTC.

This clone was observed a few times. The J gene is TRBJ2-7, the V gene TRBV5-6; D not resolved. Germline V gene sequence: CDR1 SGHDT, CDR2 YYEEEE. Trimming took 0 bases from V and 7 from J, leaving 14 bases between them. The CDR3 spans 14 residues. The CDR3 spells CASSLVPSPREQYF. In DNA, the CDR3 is TGTGCCAGCAGCTTGGTTCCTTCCCCCAGGGAGCAGTACTTC.

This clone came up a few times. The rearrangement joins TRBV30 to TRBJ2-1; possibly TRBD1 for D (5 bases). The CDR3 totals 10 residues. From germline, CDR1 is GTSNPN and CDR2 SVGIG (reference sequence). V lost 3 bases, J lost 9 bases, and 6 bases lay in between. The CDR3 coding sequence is TGTGCCTGGAGGGGGCCTGAGCAGTTCTTC. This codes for CAWRGPEQFF.

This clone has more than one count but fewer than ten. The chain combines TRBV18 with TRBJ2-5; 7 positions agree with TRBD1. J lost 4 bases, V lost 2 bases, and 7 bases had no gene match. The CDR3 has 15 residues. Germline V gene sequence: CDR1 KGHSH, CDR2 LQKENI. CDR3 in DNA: TGTGCCAGCTCACCATCGACAGGGTCAGGAGAGACCCAGTACTTC. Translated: CASSPSTGSGETQYF.

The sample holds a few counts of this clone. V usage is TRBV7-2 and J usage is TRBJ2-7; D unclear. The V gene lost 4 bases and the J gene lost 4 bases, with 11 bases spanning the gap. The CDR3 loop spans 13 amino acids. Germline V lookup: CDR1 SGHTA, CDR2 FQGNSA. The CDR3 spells CASSSTIDYEQYF. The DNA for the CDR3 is TGTGCCAGCAGCTCTACTATTGATTACGAGCAGTACTTC.

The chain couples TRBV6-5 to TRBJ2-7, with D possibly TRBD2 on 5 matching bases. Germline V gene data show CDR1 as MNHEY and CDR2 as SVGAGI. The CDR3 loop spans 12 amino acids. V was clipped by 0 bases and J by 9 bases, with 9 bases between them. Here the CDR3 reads CASSYSGGGQYF. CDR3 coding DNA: TGTGCCAGCAGTTACTCGGGCGGAGGGCAGTACTTC.

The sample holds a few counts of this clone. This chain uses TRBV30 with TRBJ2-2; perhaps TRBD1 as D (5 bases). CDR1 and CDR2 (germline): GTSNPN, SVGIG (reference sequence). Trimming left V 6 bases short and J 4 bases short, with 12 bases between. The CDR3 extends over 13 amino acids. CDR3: CACRRTITGELFF. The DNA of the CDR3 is TGTGCCTGCAGACGGACAATCACCGGGGAGCTGTTTTTT.

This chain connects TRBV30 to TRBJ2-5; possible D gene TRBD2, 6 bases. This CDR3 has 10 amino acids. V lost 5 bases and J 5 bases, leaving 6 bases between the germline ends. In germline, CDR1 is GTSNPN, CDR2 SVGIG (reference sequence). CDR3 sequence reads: CAWGGETQYF. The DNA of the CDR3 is TGTGCCTGGGGGGGGGAGACCCAGTACTTC.

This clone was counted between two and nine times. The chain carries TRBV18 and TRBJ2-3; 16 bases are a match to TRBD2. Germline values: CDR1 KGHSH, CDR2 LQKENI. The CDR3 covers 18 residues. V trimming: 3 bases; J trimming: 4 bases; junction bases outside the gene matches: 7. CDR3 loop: CASSPGTSGGAGPDTQYF. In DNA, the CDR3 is TGTGCCAGCTCACCCGGGACTAGCGGGGGGGCCGGCCCAGATACGCAGTATTTT.

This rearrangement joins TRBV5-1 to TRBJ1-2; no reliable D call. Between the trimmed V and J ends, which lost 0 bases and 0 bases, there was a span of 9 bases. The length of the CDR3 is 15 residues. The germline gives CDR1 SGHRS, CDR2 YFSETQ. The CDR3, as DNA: TGCGCCAGCAGCTTGGGTCAAACAGCTAACTATGGCTACACCTTC. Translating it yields CASSLGQTANYGYTF.

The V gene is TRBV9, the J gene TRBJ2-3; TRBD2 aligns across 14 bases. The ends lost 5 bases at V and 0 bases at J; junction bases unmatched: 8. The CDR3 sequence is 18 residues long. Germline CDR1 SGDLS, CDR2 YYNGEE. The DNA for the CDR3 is TGTGCCAGCAGTGAGACTAGCGGGAGGGCCTATAGCACAGATACGCAGTATTTT. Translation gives CASSETSGRAYSTDTQYF. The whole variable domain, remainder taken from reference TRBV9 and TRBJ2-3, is DSGVTQTPKHLITATGQRVTLRCSPRSGDLSVYWYQQSLDQGLQFLIQYYNGEERAKGNILERFSAQQFPDLHSELNLSSLELGDSALYFCASSETSGRAYSTDTQYFGPGTRLTVL.

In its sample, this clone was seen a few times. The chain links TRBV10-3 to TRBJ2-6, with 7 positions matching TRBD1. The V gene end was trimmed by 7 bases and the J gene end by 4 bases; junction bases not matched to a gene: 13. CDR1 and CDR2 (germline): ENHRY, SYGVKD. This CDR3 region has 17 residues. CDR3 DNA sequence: TGTGCCATCACCCGAGGGGGACAGCCGTGGGGGGCCAACGTCCTGACTTTC. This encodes CAITRGGQPWGANVLTF.

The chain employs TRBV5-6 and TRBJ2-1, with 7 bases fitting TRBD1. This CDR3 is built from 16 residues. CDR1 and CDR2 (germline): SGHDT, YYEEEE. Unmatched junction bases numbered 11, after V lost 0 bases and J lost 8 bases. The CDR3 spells CASSLAERFDRDEQFF. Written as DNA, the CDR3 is TGTGCCAGCAGCTTGGCCGAGCGCTTCGACAGGGATGAGCAGTTCTTC.

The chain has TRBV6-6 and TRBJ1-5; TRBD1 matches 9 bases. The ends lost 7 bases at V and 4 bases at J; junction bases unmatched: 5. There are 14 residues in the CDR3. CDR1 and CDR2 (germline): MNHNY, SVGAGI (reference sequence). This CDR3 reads CASIRGQGNQPQHF. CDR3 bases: TGTGCCAGCATTCGGGGACAGGGTAATCAGCCCCAGCATTTT.

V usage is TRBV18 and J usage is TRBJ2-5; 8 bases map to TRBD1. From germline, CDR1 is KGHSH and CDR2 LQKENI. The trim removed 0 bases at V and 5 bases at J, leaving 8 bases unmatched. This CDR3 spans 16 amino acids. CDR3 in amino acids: CASSPPSPGGVETQYF. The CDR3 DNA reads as TGTGCCAGCTCACCACCGTCCCCAGGGGGCGTTGAGACCCAGTACTTC.

CDR3 residues: CASSQRDAGNEQFF. In DNA form, the CDR3 reads TGTGCCAGCAGCCAGAGAGACGCGGGGAATGAGCAGTTCTTC. The chain recombines TRBV7-2 with TRBJ2-1; a possible D gene is TRBD2 (6 bases). V was trimmed by 5 bases and J by 7 bases, leaving 15 bases between them. The CDR3 is made up of 14 amino acids. Germline CDR1 and CDR2: SGHTA and FQGNSA.

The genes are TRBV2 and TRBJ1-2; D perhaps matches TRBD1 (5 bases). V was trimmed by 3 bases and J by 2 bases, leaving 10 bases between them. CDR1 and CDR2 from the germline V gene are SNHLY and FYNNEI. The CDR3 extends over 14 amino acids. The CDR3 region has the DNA TGTGCCAGCAGTGACCAGGGCAGGAACTATGGCTACACCTTC. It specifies CASSDQGRNYGYTF.

This chain's CDR3 is CASNSDSAGANYGYTF. CDR3 nucleotides: TGTGCCAGTAATTCGGACAGTGCTGGAGCTAACTATGGCTACACCTTC. The V gene is TRBV19, the J gene TRBJ1-2, with D maybe TRBD1 (6 bases). Germline V CDR1 and CDR2: LNHDA, SQIVND (reference sequence). The CDR3 loop spans 16 amino acids. Trimming pared 7 bases from V and 0 bases from J, leaving 18 bases between.

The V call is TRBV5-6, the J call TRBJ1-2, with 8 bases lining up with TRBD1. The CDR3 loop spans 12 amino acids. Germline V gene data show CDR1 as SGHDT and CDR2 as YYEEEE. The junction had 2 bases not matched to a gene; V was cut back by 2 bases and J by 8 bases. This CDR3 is CASSLWTGGYTF. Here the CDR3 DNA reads TGTGCCAGCAGCTTATGGACAGGGGGCTACACCTTC.

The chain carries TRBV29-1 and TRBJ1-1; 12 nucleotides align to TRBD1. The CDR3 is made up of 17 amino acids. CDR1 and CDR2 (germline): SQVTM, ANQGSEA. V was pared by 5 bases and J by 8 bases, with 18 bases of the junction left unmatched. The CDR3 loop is CSVQRFFLRDRGLEAFF. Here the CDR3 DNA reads TGCAGCGTTCAAAGGTTCTTCCTCCGGGACAGGGGGCTAGAAGCTTTCTTT.

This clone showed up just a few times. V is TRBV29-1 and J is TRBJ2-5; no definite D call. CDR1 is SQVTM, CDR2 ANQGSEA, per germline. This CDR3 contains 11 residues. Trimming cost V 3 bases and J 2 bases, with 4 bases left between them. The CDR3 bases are TGCAGCGTTGAGCGGCAAGAGACCCAGTACTTC. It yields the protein CSVERQETQYF.

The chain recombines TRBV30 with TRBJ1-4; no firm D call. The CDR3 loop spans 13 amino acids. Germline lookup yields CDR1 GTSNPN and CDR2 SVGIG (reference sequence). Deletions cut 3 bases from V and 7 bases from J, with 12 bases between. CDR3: CAWRSGNSEKLFF. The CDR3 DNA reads TGTGCCTGGAGGTCGGGGAATTCTGAAAAACTGTTTTTT.